Following are 16 T cell receptor beta chains from one sample sequenced in a study of shared clonotypes between healthy human individuals. Some clones are missing from TCRdb's copy, which holds only in-frame ones; the method was immunoSEQ multiplex PCR. The table includes more than 900,000 clones, around 82% detected once. Sequenced input: memory CD4+ T cells from PBMCs. Subset denoted: CD45RA-negative fraction. These receptor sequences come from a man aged 18 to 29 in good health. Some clones in this sample may be carry-over from other donors' samples.

A remark on this clone: This likely reflects a read error, since a far larger clone is one base away. The genes are TRBV28 and TRBJ1-2; D possibly corresponds to TRBD1 (5 bases). The CDR3 length is 13 residues. CDR1 is MDHEN and CDR2 is SYDVKM in the germline V gene. The CDR3 nucleotides are TGTGTCAGCAGTCCCCCAGGGACCTATGGCTACACCTTC. The encoded protein is CVSSPPGTYGYTF.

V and J are TRBV11-2 and TRBJ2-1; no definite D call. The CDR3 has 13 amino acids. Germline V CDR1 and CDR2: SGHAT, FQNNGV. The ends were cut back, 5 bases at V and 4 bases at J, with 9 bases in the middle. This chain's CDR3 is CASSVNGYNEQFF. DNA for the CDR3: TGTGCCAGCAGCGTTAACGGTTACAATGAGCAGTTCTTC.

This clone has at least ten counts. CDR3 bases: TGTGCCAGCAGTTTGTCCAGGGGCGCCCACGAGCAGTACTTC. Its protein product is CASSLSRGAHEQYF. J is TRBJ2-7 and V is TRBV27; D might be TRBD1 (6 bases). Trimming pared 3 bases from V and 5 bases from J, leaving 14 bases between. CDR3 size: 14 residues. Germline V CDR1 and CDR2: MNHEY, SMNVEV (reference sequence).

The rearrangement uses TRBV9 and TRBJ1-1; D perhaps matches TRBD1 (5 bases). The CDR3 is 14 residues long. Trimming cost V 4 bases and J 5 bases, with 15 bases left between them. CDR1 is SGDLS and CDR2 is YYNGEE in the germline V gene. CDR3 sequence: CASSPQWGGTEAFF. The DNA for the CDR3 is TGTGCCAGCAGCCCCCAATGGGGGGGGACTGAAGCTTTCTTT.

J is TRBJ1-5 and V is TRBV6-6, with D unresolved. The CDR3 runs 11 residues. The V gene's germline CDR1 is MNHNY and CDR2 SVGAGI (reference sequence). Trimming left V 5 bases short and J 12 bases short, with 11 bases between. The CDR3 protein is CASSASVYQHF. In DNA, the CDR3 is TGTGCCAGCAGTGCCTCGGTCTACCAGCATTTT.

The chain recombines TRBV5-4 with TRBJ2-7, with TRBD1 matching over 10 bases. The junction had 13 bases not matched to a gene; V was cut back by 4 bases and J by 12 bases. Germline-derived CDR1 and CDR2 are SGHNT and YYREEE (reference sequence). This CDR3 contains 14 residues. The CDR3 sequence: CASSPYTGTGAAYF. In DNA form, the CDR3 reads TGTGCCAGCAGCCCATACACCGGGACAGGGGCCGCGTACTTC. The entire variable domain, with the rest obtained from reference TRBV5-4 and TRBJ2-7, is as follows: ETGVTQSPTHLIKTRGQQVTLRCSSQSGHNTVSWYQQALGQGPQFIFQYYREEENGRGNFPPRFSGLQFPNYSSELNVNALELDDSALYLCASSPYTGTGAAYFGPGTRLTVT.

The chain links TRBV11-2 to TRBJ1-4, with 8 positions matching TRBD1. Unmatched junction bases numbered 9, after V lost 4 bases and J lost 8 bases. The CDR3 is 15 residues long. Germline CDR1 and CDR2: SGHAT and FQNNGV. The CDR3 sequence is CASSSFGQGGEKLFF. Written as DNA, the CDR3 is TGTGCCAGCAGCTCCTTCGGACAGGGTGGAGAAAAACTGTTTTTT.

J is TRBJ2-3 and V is TRBV7-2; D not certain. The V end was cut by 7 bases, the J end by 6 bases, with 14 bases between. The CDR3 covers 13 residues. Per germline, CDR1 SGHTA and CDR2 FQGNSA. The CDR3 is CASNPSRVDTQYF. For the CDR3, the DNA is TGTGCCAGCAACCCTTCAAGGGTGGATACGCAGTATTTT.

The genes are TRBV2 and TRBJ2-3; D uncertain. V gave up 7 bases and J gave up 1 base, with 15 bases separating them. The CDR3 is 15 amino acids. Germline loops: CDR1 SNHLY, CDR2 FYNNEI. This chain's CDR3 is CASKDFLGRTDTQYF. The CDR3 region has the DNA TGTGCCAGCAAGGATTTTCTGGGCCGCACAGATACGCAGTATTTT. Full variable domain (outside the CDR3, taken from reference TRBV2 and TRBJ2-3): EPEVTQTPSHQVTQMGQEVILRCVPISNHLYFYWYRQILGQKVEFLVSFYNNEISEKSEIFDDQFSVERPDGSNFTLKIRSTKLEDSAMYFCASKDFLGRTDTQYFGPGTRLTVL.

The gene calls are TRBV6-1 and TRBJ1-1; the D is unclear. The CDR3 is made up of 12 amino acids. V lost 3 bases to trimming and J lost 4 bases, with 6 bases between them. Germline V CDR1 and CDR2: MNHNS, SASEGT. The CDR3 DNA is TGTGCCAGCAGTGAGACAAGCACTGAAGCTTTCTTT. Translation: CASSETSTEAFF.

This rearrangement joins TRBV9 to TRBJ2-5; no reliable D call. Per germline, CDR1 SGDLS and CDR2 YYNGEE. V gave up 0 bases and J gave up 4 bases, with 7 bases separating them. This CDR3 has 13 amino acids. The CDR3 DNA reads as TGTGCCAGCAGCGTAGGTCAGACAGAGACCCAGTACTTC. It specifies CASSVGQTETQYF.

This clone appeared a single time. The rearrangement uses TRBV7-9 and TRBJ2-6; 7 bases agree with TRBD2. The V segment lost 5 bases and the J segment 4 bases; nucleotides outside the gene matches: 8. The length of the CDR3 is 16 residues. Germline V gene lookup returns CDR1 SEHNR and CDR2 FQNEAQ (reference sequence). CDR3 loop: CASSGYREEGANVLTF. The CDR3 DNA sequence: TGTGCCAGCAGCGGATACCGGGAGGAAGGGGCCAACGTCCTGACTTTC.

V usage is TRBV9 and J usage is TRBJ2-2; TRBD1 is a possible D gene (6 bases). This CDR3 contains 13 residues. CDR1 is SGDLS, CDR2 YYNGEE, per germline. V was clipped by 8 bases and J by 3 bases, with 11 bases between them. The DNA of the CDR3 is TGTGCCAGTAGGACAGCCTACACCGGGGAGCTGTTTTTT. Its protein product is CASRTAYTGELFF.

This chain links TRBV27 with TRBJ2-7; D unclear. The germline CDR1 and CDR2 sequences are MNHEY and SMNVEV (reference sequence). V lost 1 base to trimming and J lost 2 bases, with 21 bases between them. The CDR3 covers 18 residues. CDR3 bases: TGTGCCAGCAGTTTATATGCTAGGGATAGCTACTCCGCCTACGAGCAGTACTTC. Translated: CASSLYARDSYSAYEQYF.

The rearrangement links TRBV5-4 to TRBJ1-2; no definite D call. This CDR3 comprises 14 residues. The germline V and J ends were trimmed by 1 base and 0 bases, with 7 bases remaining between them. Germline CDR1 and CDR2: SGHNT and YYREEE (reference sequence). In nucleotides, the CDR3 is TGTGCCAGCAGCTTGTCGGTAGCTAACTATGGCTACACCTTC. Residues: CASSLSVANYGYTF.

A few counts support this clone. The rearrangement uses TRBV28 and TRBJ1-2, with 10 bases that match TRBD1. The CDR3 totals 17 residues. The germline CDR1 and CDR2 sequences are MDHEN and SYDVKM. V shed 6 bases, J shed 3 bases, and the junction held 13 bases outside the gene matches. In nucleotides, the CDR3 is TGTGCCAGCAGGAGACCGGGACAGGGGTCCGGGTACTATGGCTACACCTTC. This translates into CASRRPGQGSGYYGYTF.